This TCR beta chain was retrieved from a study of blood T cell repertoires in COVID-19. In the study overall: Material from acute and convalescent COVID-19 was sourced from the United States, Italy and Spain.

Profiling relied on immunoSEQ multiplex PCR, and the TCRdb table lists in-frame clones only, not all of them. Among approximately 220,000 clones listed, 85% to 90% were seen once. Participants were aged about 18 to 95 years, lived in 20 to 25 US areas, and enrolled virtually. Donors in Cohort 3 who had recovered were those with two negative PCRs, healthcare professional clearance, or resolution of their symptoms. The CDR3 contains 14 residues. Looked up from germline, CDR1 is SGHAT and CDR2 is FQNNGV. V lost 3 bases to trimming and J lost 0 bases, with 8 bases between them. The sample comprised PBMCs or T cells enriched from blood (not recorded which). The chain recombines TRBV11-2 with TRBJ1-2; D perhaps matches TRBD1 (5 bases). The receptor was isolated from a man aged 30-40 years who had recovered from COVID-19. CDR3 residues: CASSFGGANYGYTF. As DNA, the CDR3 is TGTGCCAGCAGCTTCGGAGGGGCTAACTATGGCTACACCTTC. The variable domain in full, with the rest retrieved from reference TRBV11-2 and TRBJ1-2, is EAGVAQSPRYKIIEKRQSVAFWCNPISGHATLYWYQQILGQGPKLLIQFQNNGVVDDSQLPKDRFSAERLKGVDSTLKIQPAKLEDSAVYLCASSFGGANYGYTFGSGTRLTVV.